The 18 T cell receptor beta chains below were found in one sample sequenced in a study of blood T cell repertoires in COVID-19 (TCRdb year 2020). Libraries were built with the immunoSEQ multiplex PCR assay. Not all clones reach the TCRdb copy of this immuneACCESS table, which keeps in-frame sequences only. Checked studies attribute under half of the gap to unresolved V genes and leave the rest unexplained. Across this sample there are roughly 300,000 clones, with 80% to 90% seen only once. Together, the top ten hold around 1.5% of the sample. Input material: peripheral blood. These receptors were taken from a woman in her thirties or forties who had recovered from COVID-19.

V is TRBV20-1 and J is TRBJ2-1; D unclear. This CDR3 has 11 amino acids. The germline V gene encodes CDR1 DFQATT and CDR2 SNEGSKA (reference sequence). Trimming removed 6 bases at V and 3 bases at J, with 6 bases between. The chain's CDR3 is CSALYYNEQFF. The CDR3, as DNA: TGCAGTGCCCTGTACTACAATGAGCAGTTCTTC.

V usage is TRBV4-1 and J usage is TRBJ1-1, with D unclear. CDR3 size: 15 residues. The V end was cut by 2 bases, the J end by 8 bases, with 18 bases between. Germline lookup yields CDR1 MGHRA and CDR2 YSYEKL. The CDR3 sequence is CASSQPGDGRREAFF. The CDR3 nucleotides are TGCGCCAGCAGCCAACCCGGTGACGGACGGAGGGAAGCTTTCTTT.

This chain joins TRBV6-4 and TRBJ1-6, with a weak D call TRBD1 (5 bases). CDR1 and CDR2 (germline): MRHNA, SNTAGT. V dropped 6 bases and J dropped 10 bases, with 19 bases sitting between them. This CDR3 spans 15 amino acids. In DNA, the CDR3 is TGTGCCAGCAGGGGGTCGTGGGGGGAAGGATCACCCCTCCACTTT. Its protein is CASRGSWGEGSPLHF.

This chain joins TRBV5-1 and TRBJ2-7; D is possibly TRBD1 (6 bases). Germline V gene data show CDR1 as SGHRS and CDR2 as YFSETQ. V dropped 8 bases and J dropped 3 bases, with 15 bases sitting between them. The CDR3 is 13 residues long. CDR3 nucleotides: TGCGCCAGTACGACAGCACAGGGCTACGAGCAGTACTTC. As protein: CASTTAQGYEQYF.

The V call is TRBV20-1, the J call TRBJ1-2, with a possible D match to TRBD1 (6 bases). The CDR3 has 17 residues. In germline, CDR1 is DFQATT, CDR2 SNEGSKA (reference sequence). V lost 3 bases and J 5 bases, leaving 25 bases between the germline ends. The DNA of the CDR3 is TGCAGTGCTAGTCTTCCCCCAACGACAGGTATCCTGTATGGCTACACCTTC. Residues: CSASLPPTTGILYGYTF.

CDR3 residues: CASGPGLAGAGGRETQYF. The CDR3 DNA sequence: TGTGCTAGTGGCCCGGGACTAGCGGGGGCTGGGGGGCGAGAGACCCAGTACTTC. This rearrangement joins TRBV12-5 to TRBJ2-5; 14 bases match TRBD2. The CDR3 is 18 amino acids. The junction had 13 bases not matched to a gene; V was cut back by 6 bases and J by 4 bases. Germline V gene lookup returns CDR1 LGHNT and CDR2 FRNRAP.

The V and J genes are TRBV27 and TRBJ1-6; D is undetermined. This CDR3 is built from 15 residues. Trimming stripped 2 bases from V and 7 bases from J, with 12 bases between. Germline V gene lookup returns CDR1 MNHEY and CDR2 SMNVEV (reference sequence). CDR3 DNA: TGTGCCAGCAGTTTAGTCCCAACGGAGAATTCACCCCTCCACTTT. It encodes CASSLVPTENSPLHF.

The J gene is TRBJ1-5, the V gene TRBV27; 10 bases agree with TRBD1. The CDR3 contains 17 residues. Trimming at V came to 2 bases and at J to 6 bases, leaving 10 bases not matched to a gene. Germline CDR1 and CDR2: MNHEY and SMNVEV (reference sequence). The CDR3 sequence: CASSLSFRTGGTQPQHF. DNA of the CDR3: TGTGCCAGCAGTTTAAGTTTTAGGACAGGGGGGACTCAGCCCCAGCATTTT.

The rearrangement joins TRBV11-2 to TRBJ2-3; TRBD2 matches 9 bases. V was pared by 1 base and J by 1 base, with 3 bases of the junction left unmatched. Per the germline V gene, CDR1 is SGHAT and CDR2 is FQNNGV. The CDR3 covers 16 residues. Here the CDR3 reads CASSLGASGGTDTQYF. The CDR3 nucleotides read TGTGCCAGCAGCTTAGGGGCTAGCGGGGGCACAGATACGCAGTATTTT. Based on the CDR3 plus reference TRBV11-2 and TRBJ2-3, the full variable domain is EAGVAQSPRYKIIEKRQSVAFWCNPISGHATLYWYQQILGQGPKLLIQFQNNGVVDDSQLPKDRFSAERLKGVDSTLKIQPAKLEDSAVYLCASSLGASGGTDTQYFGPGTRLTVL.

J is TRBJ1-1 and V is TRBV7-6; tentatively, D is TRBD1 (6 bases). The length of the CDR3 is 20 residues. V lost 5 bases and J 7 bases, leaving 35 bases between the germline ends. CDR1 and CDR2 from the germline V gene are SGHVS and FNYEAQ. The CDR3 protein is CASSIYLQGTTRPEQGEAFF. In nucleotides, the CDR3 is TGTGCCAGCAGCATCTATTTACAGGGCACCACAAGACCTGAACAGGGTGAAGCTTTCTTT.

The chain couples TRBV5-6 to TRBJ1-1; the D gene is possibly TRBD1 (5 bases). V shed 2 bases and J shed 6 bases, with 14 bases lying between them. Germline loops: CDR1 SGHDT, CDR2 YYEEEE. The CDR3 is made up of 14 amino acids. Here the CDR3 reads CASSFGGGEAEAFF. In DNA, the CDR3 is TGTGCCAGCAGCTTTGGCGGGGGTGAAGCTGAAGCTTTCTTT.

The rearrangement joins TRBV30 to TRBJ2-4; 7 nucleotides match TRBD1. CDR3 length equals 11 residues. Germline CDR1 is GTSNPN and CDR2 is SVGIG (reference sequence). V gave up 0 bases and J gave up 14 bases; unmatched junction bases: 4. The CDR3 coding sequence is TGTGCCTGGAGTGTAAGAGACAGGGAGTACTTC. Translating gives CAWSVRDREYF.

The chain carries TRBV18 and TRBJ1-1; TRBD1 matches 9 bases. V shed 2 bases, J shed 3 bases, and the junction held 4 bases outside the gene matches. This CDR3 has 15 residues. Germline V gene lookup returns CDR1 KGHSH and CDR2 LQKENI. CDR3 residues: CASSPMGQGYTEAFF. For the CDR3, the DNA is TGTGCCAGCTCACCAATGGGACAGGGCTACACTGAAGCTTTCTTT.

This chain links TRBV18 with TRBJ2-2, with TRBD1 identical over 9 bases. The CDR3 loop spans 17 amino acids. V gave up 2 bases and J gave up 0 bases; unmatched junction bases: 4. Germline CDR1 and CDR2: KGHSH and LQKENI. CDR3 coding DNA: TGTGCCAGCTCACCATGGACAGGGGTCCCGAACACCGGGGAGCTGTTTTTT. Translated, it gives CASSPWTGVPNTGELFF.

This clone was recorded a few times. The chain uses TRBV11-2 and TRBJ1-4; D gene unclear. Per the germline V gene, CDR1 is SGHAT and CDR2 is FQNNGV. This CDR3 has 15 amino acids. V dropped 5 bases and J dropped 8 bases, with 18 bases sitting between them. The CDR3 DNA reads as TGTGCCAGCAGCAGGGCGAGGGCGGTGAGAGAAAAACTGTTTTTT. It encodes CASSRARAVREKLFF.

This clone was recorded only once. V gene TRBV2 combines with J gene TRBJ1-2, with a weak D call TRBD1 (5 bases). The CDR3 runs to 13 residues. The germline V gene encodes CDR1 SNHLY and CDR2 FYNNEI. The V and J ends lost 6 bases and 2 bases respectively, with 10 bases between them. The CDR3 nucleotides read TGTGCCAGCAGGTTGGAGGGGAACTATGGCTACACCTTC. Amino acids: CASRLEGNYGYTF.

The chain combines TRBV7-2 with TRBJ1-6; D not resolved. The CDR3 consists of 15 residues. V gave up 5 bases and J gave up 7 bases, with 15 bases separating them. From germline, CDR1 is SGHTA and CDR2 FQGNSA. The CDR3 sequence is CASSPSGSRNSPLHF. The CDR3 nucleotides read TGTGCCAGCAGCCCGAGCGGATCGAGGAATTCACCCCTCCACTTT.

The rearrangement links TRBV7-2 to TRBJ2-5, with a weak D call TRBD2 (5 bases). Trimming left V 2 bases short and J 5 bases short, with 9 bases between. Germline-derived CDR1 and CDR2 are SGHTA and FQGNSA. The CDR3 sequence is 13 residues long. CDR3: CASSLTPGETQYF. CDR3 bases: TGTGCCAGCAGCTTAACCCCGGGGGAGACCCAGTACTTC.